The 28 T cell receptor beta chains reported below all come from one sample, sequenced in a study of T cells in Graves' hyperthyroidism and ophthalmopathy. TCR beta CDR3 regions were amplified from RNA transcripts. HTBI primers were employed in a first-round RT-PCR of the TCR CDR3. MiXCR, run by TCRdb on the multiplex PCR reads, gives a single entry per CDR3 protein. The repertoire holds some 570,000 distinct CDR3 sequences, with 15% to 20% as singletons. Input material: blood. These receptors all stem from a young woman with Graves' ophthalmopathy.

This clonotype was seen a handful of times. The chain employs TRBV11-1 and TRBJ2-5; 10 bases are a match to TRBD2. There are 15 residues in the CDR3. CDR1 is SGHAT and CDR2 is FQDESV in the germline V gene (reference sequence). V dropped 3 bases and J dropped 4; count of bases not matched to a gene: 5. In DNA form, the CDR3 reads TGTGCCAGCAGCTTGCCTCCTAGCGGGAGAGAGACCCAGTACTTC. It yields the protein CASSLPPSGRETQYF.

The chain employs TRBV10-3 and TRBJ2-7, with D possibly matching TRBD2 (5 bases). The CDR3 runs 14 residues. Germline V gives CDR1 ENHRY, CDR2 SYGVKD. Trimming removed 2 bases from V and 0 bases from J, with 8 bases in between. CDR3 DNA: TGTGCCATCAGTGAGGCCGGGGTCTCCTACGAGCAGTACTTC. Translation gives CAISEAGVSYEQYF.

The chain is built from TRBV4-2 and TRBJ2-2; 8 bases are shared with TRBD2. V shed 0 bases and J 0 bases; nucleotides not matched to a gene: 3. The CDR3 extends over 17 amino acids. Germline V CDR1 and CDR2: LGHNA, YNFKEQ. The CDR3 loop is CASSQDVSGANTGELFF. The CDR3 region has the DNA TGTGCCAGCAGCCAAGATGTTAGCGGGGCGAACACCGGGGAGCTGTTTTTT.

This clonotype has ten or more counts. J is TRBJ1-6 and V is TRBV20-1; TRBD1 matches at 9 bases. CDR1 is DFQATT, CDR2 SNEGSKA, per germline (reference sequence). The V and J ends lost 4 bases and 3 bases, in that order; junction bases with no gene match: 1. The CDR3 consists of 14 residues. The CDR3 region is CSATTGGYNSPLHF. DNA of the CDR3: TGCAGTGCTACGACAGGGGGCTATAATTCACCCCTCCACTTT.

The table lists this clonotype with many counts. This chain joins TRBV7-4 and TRBJ2-7; weak D call: TRBD1 (6 bases). This CDR3 spans 13 amino acids. Germline V gene lookup returns CDR1 SGHVT and CDR2 SQSDAQ. V was pared by 8 bases and J by 1 base, with 12 bases between. The CDR3 DNA reads TGTGCCAGCGGCAGGGGTGTATCCTACGAGCAGTACTTC. It codes for CASGRGVSYEQYF.

There are many counts of this clonotype. The rearrangement links TRBV27 to TRBJ2-1; D ambiguous. CDR3 length: 15 residues. The ends were cut back, 3 bases at V and 4 bases at J, with 13 bases in the middle. The germline CDR1 and CDR2 sequences are MNHEY and SMNVEV (reference sequence). This chain's CDR3 is CASSLMAVGYNEQFF. The CDR3 DNA is TGTGCCAGCAGTTTGATGGCCGTGGGGTACAATGAGCAGTTCTTC.

There are many counts of this clonotype. V is TRBV11-2 and J is TRBJ1-5; D is uncertain. This CDR3 contains 13 residues. The germline V gene encodes CDR1 SGHAT and CDR2 FQNNGV. V was pared by 1 base and J by 3 bases, with 4 bases between. The CDR3 DNA sequence: TGTGCCAGCAGCTTAGGACACAATCAGCCCCAGCATTTT. It translates to CASSLGHNQPQHF.

Turning to this clonotype: With a much larger clone just one base away, this may be a read error. For the CDR3, the DNA is TGTGCCAGCAGTTTAGCGACAGGGGGTAATTCACCCCTCCACTTT. Protein: CASSLATGGNSPLHF. The gene calls are TRBV27 and TRBJ1-6, with 9 nucleotides matching TRBD1. The CDR3 runs 15 residues. J lost 6 bases, V lost 2 bases, and 2 bases had no gene match. The V gene's germline CDR1 is MNHEY and CDR2 SMNVEV (reference sequence).

DNA of the CDR3: TGTGCCACCAAAGGCGGGGGGGCAGATACGCAGTATTTT. Translation gives CATKGGGADTQYF. The rearrangement joins TRBV2 to TRBJ2-3, with 9 positions matching TRBD2. Germline V CDR1 and CDR2: SNHLY, FYNNEI. V trimming: 10 bases; J trimming: 4 bases; junction bases outside the gene matches: 6. There are 13 residues in the CDR3. Combining the CDR3 with reference TRBV2 and TRBJ2-3 gives the whole variable domain EPEVTQTPSHQVTQMGQEVILRCVPISNHLYFYWYRQILGQKVEFLVSFYNNEISEKSEIFDDQFSVERPDGSNFTLKIRSTKLEDSAMYFCATKGGGADTQYFGPGTRLTVL.

In its sample, this clonotype was seen many times. Written as DNA, the CDR3 is TGTGCCTGGAGTGGGGACCAATACAATGAGCAGTTCTTC. Amino acid sequence: CAWSGDQYNEQFF. The chain couples TRBV30 to TRBJ2-1, with D possibly being TRBD1 or TRBD2 (5 bases each). The CDR3 totals 13 residues. Trimming took 1 base from V and 4 from J, leaving 8 bases between them. From germline, CDR1 is GTSNPN and CDR2 SVGIG (reference sequence).

This clonotype has at least ten counts. The J gene is TRBJ2-3, the V gene TRBV12-3 or TRBV12-4; D might be TRBD2 (6 bases). Trimming pared 3 bases from V and 5 bases from J, leaving 12 bases between. The CDR3 sequence is 14 residues long. The DNA for the CDR3 is TGTGCCAGCAGTTTGGGGGGAGTGGTAGATACGCAGTATTTT. Residues: CASSLGGVVDTQYF.

V usage is TRBV20-1 and J usage is TRBJ1-3; D perhaps matches TRBD1 (5 bases). V shed 0 bases and J shed 4 bases, with 19 bases lying between them. From germline, CDR1 is DFQATT and CDR2 SNEGSKA (reference sequence). The CDR3 runs to 17 residues. The CDR3 loop reads CSARDQLNRKSGNTIYF. The CDR3 region has the DNA TGCAGTGCTAGAGACCAACTCAACAGGAAGTCCGGAAACACCATATATTTT.

This clonotype appeared many times. The rearrangement uses TRBV2 and TRBJ2-3, with D tentatively TRBD1 or TRBD2 (5 bases each). The length of the CDR3 is 15 residues. Trimming cost V 1 base and J 1 base, with 9 bases left between them. Per the germline V gene, CDR1 is SNHLY and CDR2 is FYNNEI. The CDR3 sequence: CASSEDGARTDTQYF. The CDR3 nucleotides are TGTGCCAGCAGTGAAGACGGGGCCCGCACAGATACGCAGTATTTT.

This clonotype was recorded many times. This sequence joins TRBV2 and TRBJ2-7; TRBD2 matches at 8 bases. There are 15 residues in the CDR3. Per germline, CDR1 SNHLY and CDR2 FYNNEI. Trimming cost V 7 bases and J 7 bases; bases outside gene matches: 15. As DNA, the CDR3 is TGTGCCAGCACCCGGCTGGGACTAGAGACCGTTGAGCAGTACTTC. It codes for CASTRLGLETVEQYF.

This clonotype has a count of ten or more. The gene calls are TRBV13 and TRBJ2-7; the D is unclear. Germline-derived CDR1 and CDR2 are PRHDT and FYEKMQ (reference sequence). The length of the CDR3 is 15 residues. V was clipped by 2 bases and J by 1 base, with 12 bases between them. The CDR3 loop reads CASSLKGLRSYEQYF. In DNA, the CDR3 is TGTGCCAGCAGCTTAAAAGGGCTTCGGTCCTACGAGCAGTACTTC.

Ten or more counts support this clonotype. The chain combines TRBV5-1 with TRBJ1-1; 7 nucleotides match TRBD1. The CDR3 runs 14 residues. The V gene end was trimmed by 2 bases and the J gene end by 8 bases; junction bases not matched to a gene: 9. Germline V gives CDR1 SGHRS, CDR2 YFSETQ. CDR3 amino acids: CASSLETGSAEAFF. CDR3 DNA sequence: TGCGCCAGCAGCTTAGAGACAGGGTCGGCGGAAGCTTTCTTT.

This clonotype was found many times. The chain recombines TRBV7-2 with TRBJ1-2; D possibly corresponds to TRBD1 (6 bases). V lost 3 bases and J 5 bases, leaving 16 bases between the germline ends. This CDR3 has 15 amino acids. Germline V gene data show CDR1 as SGHTA and CDR2 as FQGNSA. This chain's CDR3 is CASSLMQGQGYGYTF. For the CDR3, the DNA is TGTGCCAGCAGCTTGATGCAGGGGCAGGGGTATGGCTACACCTTC.

The chain recombines TRBV2 with TRBJ2-3; 8 bases agree with TRBD2. The germline gives CDR1 SNHLY, CDR2 FYNNEI. This CDR3 contains 17 residues. The V gene end was trimmed by 6 bases and the J gene end by 3 bases; junction bases not matched to a gene: 14. The CDR3 nucleotides are TGTGCCAGCAGAGGGGCTATTGGGCGGGAGGAGACAGATACGCAGTATTTT. Its protein product is CASRGAIGREETDTQYF.

This clonotype was found a few times. This may be a read error, as it is one base from a much larger clone. V gene TRBV7-6 combines with J gene TRBJ1-6; D remains ambiguous. The V gene's germline CDR1 is SGHVS and CDR2 FNYEAQ. The CDR3 extends over 13 amino acids. Deletions cut 4 bases from V and 0 bases from J, with 1 base between. CDR3 amino acids: CASSSSYNSPLHF. DNA for the CDR3: TGTGCCAGCAGCTCCTCCTATAATTCACCCCTCCACTTT. The variable domain in full, completed from reference TRBV7-6 and TRBJ1-6, reads GAGVSQSPRYKVTKRGQDVALRCDPISGHVSLYWYRQALGQGPEFLTYFNYEAQQDKSGLPNDRFSAERPEGSISTLTIQRTEQRDSAMYRCASSSSYNSPLHFGNGTRLTVT.

This clonotype has ten or more counts. The gene calls are TRBV27 and TRBJ2-7; 7 bases fit TRBD1. Germline V gene sequence: CDR1 MNHEY, CDR2 SMNVEV (reference sequence). J gave up 2 bases and V 6 bases, and 7 bases lay outside the gene matches. The CDR3 has 14 residues. The CDR3 loop reads CASRPPGQPYEQYF. CDR3 nucleotide sequence: TGTGCCAGCAGGCCGCCGGGACAGCCCTACGAGCAGTACTTC.

This rearrangement joins TRBV2 to TRBJ1-6; a weak D match, TRBD1 (6 bases). The germline V and J ends were trimmed by 6 bases and 2 bases, with 20 bases remaining between them. The germline gives CDR1 SNHLY, CDR2 FYNNEI. This CDR3 region has 18 residues. This CDR3 is CASSAPTAGGPYNSPLHF. The CDR3 DNA follows: TGTGCCAGCAGCGCCCCGACAGCGGGGGGCCCCTATAATTCACCCCTCCACTTT.

The rearrangement links TRBV7-6 to TRBJ2-7; no clear D. CDR3 length: 13 residues. V was pared by 2 bases and J by 7 bases, with 12 bases between. Germline V gene lookup returns CDR1 SGHVS and CDR2 FNYEAQ. This CDR3 is CASSLSVVREQYF. In nucleotides, the CDR3 is TGTGCCAGCAGCTTATCCGTCGTGCGGGAGCAGTACTTC.

This clonotype was picked up a small number of times. The V and J genes are TRBV6-1 and TRBJ1-3; no clear D gene. Trimming removed 1 base from V and 3 bases from J, with 13 bases in between. Per the germline V gene, CDR1 is MNHNS and CDR2 is SASEGT. The CDR3 is made up of 16 amino acids. CDR3 amino acids: CASSEEHRLSGNTIYF. For the CDR3, the DNA is TGTGCCAGCAGTGAAGAACATAGGTTGAGTGGAAACACCATATATTTT.

This clonotype occurred many times. V is TRBV7-6 and J is TRBJ2-5, with unresolved D. V was trimmed by 1 base and J by 5 bases, leaving 8 bases between them. This CDR3 comprises 13 residues. Germline V gene data show CDR1 as SGHVS and CDR2 as FNYEAQ. The CDR3: CASSLGTSETQYF. For the CDR3, the DNA is TGTGCCAGCAGCTTAGGGACCTCCGAGACCCAGTACTTC.

This clonotype was detected many times. The gene calls are TRBV27 and TRBJ2-3; D is perhaps TRBD2 (7 bases). Germline CDR1 MNHEY, CDR2 SMNVEV (reference sequence). There are 15 residues in the CDR3. Deletions cut 5 bases from V and 5 bases from J, with 17 bases between. Here the CDR3 DNA reads TGTGCCAGCAGTCCCGGGACAAGGGAGGGAGATACGCAGTATTTT. Translating it yields CASSPGTREGDTQYF.

This clonotype was picked up many times. The chain employs TRBV28 and TRBJ2-7; possibly TRBD1 for D (6 bases). The V end was cut by 3 bases, the J end by 7 bases, with 10 bases between. The CDR3 is made up of 12 amino acids. CDR1 is MDHEN and CDR2 is SYDVKM in the germline V gene. CDR3 nucleotides: TGTGCCAGCAGTTTCAGGGGCCAAGAGCAGTACTTC. Protein: CASSFRGQEQYF.

The genes are TRBV28 and TRBJ1-1, with 8 positions matching TRBD1. The CDR3 contains 14 residues. Per the germline V gene, CDR1 is MDHEN and CDR2 is SYDVKM. V was pared by 10 bases and J by 2 bases, with 9 bases of the junction left unmatched. The CDR3 bases are TGTGCCATCATGTACGGACAGGGAAACACTGAAGCTTTCTTT. Amino acid sequence: CAIMYGQGNTEAFF.

The chain has TRBV4-1 and TRBJ2-4; 8 bases match TRBD2. This CDR3 region has 18 residues. Germline lookup yields CDR1 MGHRA and CDR2 YSYEKL. With V trimmed by 3 bases and J by 0 bases, 10 bases remained unmatched. In DNA, the CDR3 is TGCGCCAGCAGCCAGCGCATAACTAGCGGAGGAGCCAAAAACATTCAGTACTTC. The encoded protein is CASSQRITSGGAKNIQYF.